The clone carrying this T cell receptor beta chain was detected many times. Its target is not known. Each 10 ml fresh peripheral blood draw supplied the PBMCs. Amplification targeted TCR beta CDR3 regions from RNA transcripts. The HTBI primer set drove a first-round RT-PCR of the TCR CDR3. TCRdb ran MiXCR on the multiplex PCR reads and lists one entry per CDR3 protein. The sample yields hundreds of thousands of distinct CDR3 sequences, around 38% seen once. These data belong to a study of T cells in Graves' hyperthyroidism and ophthalmopathy. Whole-study findings and limits: Most thyroid clonotypes with frequency above 0.001 were detected in blood.

The TCR originated in a man between 18 and 35 years old with Graves' hyperthyroidism. Sequences were obtained from blood.

The CDR3 spells CASSLVSIEQYF. DNA of the CDR3: TGTGCCAGCAGCTTAGTGTCGATCGAGCAGTACTTC. The rearrangement links TRBV7-9 to TRBJ2-7; no firm D call. Germline loops: CDR1 SEHNR, CDR2 FQNEAQ (reference sequence). The germline V and J ends were trimmed by 1 base and 6 bases, with 7 bases remaining between them. The CDR3 has 12 amino acids. Supplemented by reference TRBV7-9 and TRBJ2-7, the full variable domain reads DTGVSQNPRHKITKRGQNVTFRCDPISEHNRLYWYRQTLGQGPEFLTYFQNEAQLEKSRLLSDRFSAERPKGSFSTLEIQRTEQGDSAMYLCASSLVSIEQYFGPGTRLTVT.